The rows below give T cell receptor beta chains drawn from one sample of a study of blood T cell repertoires in COVID-19. Assay used: immunoSEQ multiplex PCR; TCRdb lists only in-frame clones, some missing. The data contain 250,000 to 350,000 clones, roughly 90% of them seen just once; the ten biggest clones take up approximately 4%. The sequenced sample consisted of peripheral blood. These receptors came from a woman aged 50 to 65 with active or convalescent COVID-19. Each CDR3 is given with its conserved first and last residue. The D gene is left open where the match is weak. Size is omitted from some rows. Given values are once, few, many or a class for expanded clones.

j_gene,abundance,v_gene,d_gene,len,CDR3aa,CDR3nt
TRBJ2-2,-,TRBV6-6,-,14,CASAYSGIAGELFF,TGTGCCAGCGCTTACAGCGGAATAGCCGGGGAGCTGTTTTTT
TRBJ1-2,-,TRBV5-4,TRBD1,20,CASSLGQGADLNRKVGGYTF,TGTGCCAGCAGCCTGGGACAGGGGGCTGATTTAAATCGAAAGGTCGGTGGCTACACCTTC
TRBJ2-1,-,TRBV28,TRBD1,14,CASSRTGAYNEQFF,TGTGCCAGCAGTCGGACAGGAGCCTACAATGAGCAGTTCTTC
TRBJ2-5,-,TRBV2,-,13,CASSDRLEGTQYF,TGTGCCAGCAGTGACAGGTTAGAAGGGACCCAGTACTTC
TRBJ2-1,-,TRBV25-1,TRBD2,18,CASSELARGLAGVNEQFF,TGTGCCAGCAGTGAATTGGCTCGCGGACTAGCGGGAGTAAATGAGCAGTTCTTC
TRBJ1-1,once,TRBV30,-,12,CAWNKKPTEAFF,TGTGCCTGGAACAAAAAACCCACTGAAGCTTTCTTT
TRBJ1-2,-,TRBV21-1,-,13,CASSKGREDGYTF,TGTGCCAGCAGCAAAGGCAGGGAAGATGGCTACACCTTC
TRBJ2-3,-,TRBV3-1/TRBV3-2,TRBD2,15,CASSQIAGATDTQYF,TGTGCCAGCAGCCAGATAGCGGGGGCCACAGATACGCAGTATTTT
TRBJ2-7,-,TRBV25-1,TRBD1,15,CASRSPGTVSYEQYF,TGTGCCAGCAGATCTCCCGGGACAGTCTCCTACGAGCAGTACTTC
TRBJ2-2,-,TRBV2,TRBD1,16,CASSGDRAGNTGELFF,TGTGCCAGCAGTGGGGACAGGGCGGGAAACACCGGGGAGCTGTTTTTT